A single sample gave rise to the 7 T cell receptor beta chains below, sequenced in a study of blood T cell repertoires in COVID-19. Sequencing used immunoSEQ multiplex PCR; TCRdb keeps in-frame clones, though not all of them. The sample lists around 260,000 clones, around 82% occurring once. The sample taken for sequencing was peripheral blood. The receptor source for this set is a human donor with COVID-19, enrolled during active disease. The donor label of this sample is uncertain.

This chain connects TRBV5-1 to TRBJ2-2; a weak D match, TRBD2 (5 bases). Trimming removed 3 bases at V and 4 bases at J, with 10 bases between. This CDR3 is 14 amino acids long. Per germline, CDR1 SGHRS and CDR2 YFSETQ. For the CDR3, the DNA is TGCGCCAGCAGCTCAATTCGGGGCACCGGGGAGCTGTTTTTT. This gives the protein CASSSIRGTGELFF.

In nucleotides, the CDR3 is TGTGCCAGCAGCCCACGACTAGCGGGAGCTGGTGAGCAGTTCTTC. Encoded protein: CASSPRLAGAGEQFF. The chain combines TRBV14 with TRBJ2-1; 12 bases agree with TRBD2. Per the germline V gene, CDR1 is SGHDN and CDR2 is FVKESK. This CDR3 contains 15 residues. V lost 4 bases, J lost 9 bases, and 7 bases stayed unmatched.

This clone was seen a single time. This chain connects TRBV10-3 to TRBJ1-1; 9 positions agree with TRBD1. Germline CDR1 and CDR2: ENHRY and SYGVKD. V gave up 4 bases and J gave up 11 bases; unmatched junction bases: 11. The CDR3 extends over 14 amino acids. Here the CDR3 DNA reads TGTGCCATCAGTGGCCGGGACAGGGAGGATGGGGCTTTCTTT. Its protein product is CAISGRDREDGAFF.

The gene calls are TRBV7-2 and TRBJ2-3, with TRBD2 matching 7 bases. The CDR3 sequence is 16 residues long. In germline, CDR1 is SGHTA, CDR2 FQGNSA. Trimming took 5 bases from V and 0 from J; bases not matched to a gene: 8. The CDR3 DNA sequence: TGTGCCAGCAGCGCTCACAGCGGGACGAGCACAGATACGCAGTATTTT. This sequence encodes CASSAHSGTSTDTQYF.

The chain links TRBV27 to TRBJ2-3; possibly TRBD2 for D (6 bases). V was cut by 4 bases and J by 8 bases, with 13 bases left in between. The germline CDR1 and CDR2 sequences are MNHEY and SMNVEV (reference sequence). This CDR3 spans 13 amino acids. The CDR3 DNA is TGTGCCAGCAGTTCATTCGAGGGAGGTACGCAGTATTTT. Translation gives CASSSFEGGTQYF.

The chain employs TRBV18 and TRBJ2-1; 7 bases are shared with TRBD1. The trim removed 6 bases at V and 6 bases at J, leaving 11 bases unmatched. Germline loops: CDR1 KGHSH, CDR2 LQKENI. The CDR3 loop spans 15 amino acids. The CDR3 DNA is TGTGCCAGCTCCCTTGGACAGGCGGTTGGCAATGAGCAGTTCTTC. It specifies CASSLGQAVGNEQFF. The whole variable domain, filled in from reference TRBV18 and TRBJ2-1, reads NAGVMQNPRHLVRRRGQEARLRCSPMKGHSHVYWYRQLPEEGLKFMVYLQKENIIDESGMPKERFSAEFPKEGPSILRIQQVVRGDSAAYFCASSLGQAVGNEQFFGPGTRLTVL.

This chain joins TRBV5-6 and TRBJ2-1, with 7 bases identical to TRBD2. This CDR3 comprises 16 residues. V lost 4 bases and J lost 7; bases outside the gene matches: 14. Germline-derived CDR1 and CDR2 are SGHDT and YYEEEE. CDR3 in amino acids: CASSNRLADPGNEQFF. The CDR3, as DNA: TGTGCCAGCAGCAACCGACTAGCAGACCCAGGAAATGAGCAGTTCTTC.